The clone carrying this TCR beta chain was seen a single time. This sample was included in a study of T cell responses to AZD1222 COVID-19 vaccine. Germline V lookup: CDR1 SGHDT, CDR2 YYEEEE. CDR3 length: 17 amino acids. Trimming took 6 bases from V and 3 from J; bases not matched to a gene: 13. Clones were read by immunoSEQ multiplex PCR, and TCRdb kept only the in-frame ones, dropping some. The sample lists more than 150,000 clones, 88% occurring once. The TCR sequence derives from an adult who had recovered from COVID-19. The rearrangement uses TRBV5-6 and TRBJ2-1; 9 bases map to TRBD2. Specimen: peripheral blood, collected after recovery from COVID-19. The CDR3 nucleotides are TGTGCCAGCACCCCCAGGGGTAGCGGGAGAATCTACAATGAGCAGTTCTTC. Translation: CASTPRGSGRIYNEQFF.